This T cell receptor beta chain was sequenced for a study of cytomegalovirus exposure and HLA in healthy donors. CDR1 is MNHNS and CDR2 is SASEGT in the germline V gene. The CDR3 has 13 amino acids. The junction had 2 bases not matched to a gene; V was cut back by 0 bases and J by 9 bases. The PCR employed 60 Vbeta primers together with 13 Jbeta primers. Per the original methods: Approximately 10 million shared chains were among 65 million to 85 million unique TCR beta chains counted in a later analysis. TCRdb keeps only in-frame clones here, not all; method: immunoSEQ multiplex PCR. That table furnishes V, J and clone size, whereas the DNA furnished D and trimming. The sample has some 200,000 clones; around four fifths are singletons. This clone appeared a single time.

V gene TRBV6-1 combines with J gene TRBJ2-1; 7 nucleotides agree with TRBD2. This clonotype was obtained from a woman aged 55-75 years in good health and CMV-seropositive. Sequenced input: PBMCs. Here the CDR3 DNA reads TGTGCCAGCAGTGAAGCGCGGGGGACTGAGCAGTTCTTC. Amino acids: CASSEARGTEQFF.